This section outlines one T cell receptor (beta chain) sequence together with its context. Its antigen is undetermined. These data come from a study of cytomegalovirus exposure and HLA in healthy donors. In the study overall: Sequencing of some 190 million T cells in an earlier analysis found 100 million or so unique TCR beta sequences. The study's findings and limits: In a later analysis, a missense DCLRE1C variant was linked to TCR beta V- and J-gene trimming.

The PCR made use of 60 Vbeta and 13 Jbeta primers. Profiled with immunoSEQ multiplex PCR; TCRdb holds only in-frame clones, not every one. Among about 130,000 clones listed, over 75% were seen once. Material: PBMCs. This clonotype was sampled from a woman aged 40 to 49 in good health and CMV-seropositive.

The CDR3 reads CASSYTYDRGGYTF. Written as DNA, the CDR3 is TGTGCCAGCAGTTACACTTATGACAGGGGGGGCTACACCTTC. The gene calls are TRBV5-6 and TRBJ1-2; 9 bases map to TRBD1. The germline CDR1 and CDR2 sequences are SGHDT and YYEEEE. The V and J ends lost 5 bases and 8 bases, in that order; junction bases with no gene match: 10. CDR3 length equals 14 residues.